This T cell receptor beta chain appears in the sequencing data of a study of blood T cell dynamics during melanoma immunotherapy. Study-wide background: Patients with metastatic melanoma got pembrolizumab or nivolumab-ipilimumab as first-line care.

Generated by immunoSEQ multiplex PCR, the TCRdb table keeps only in-frame clones and is missing some. Of almost 15,000 clones listed, about 93% were seen once; the top ten hold around 0.99%. This clone is a singleton in its sample. Specified time point: week 3, after first cycle of checkpoint inhibitor. Germline V CDR1 and CDR2: SGHDT, YYEEEE. CDR3 length: 19 amino acids. V was pared by 0 bases and J by 4 bases, with 12 bases of the junction left unmatched. The chain has TRBV5-6 and TRBJ2-7; 14 nucleotides line up with TRBD2. This specimen was blood, taken from a patient treated with checkpoint blockade. The TCR originated in a human donor with melanoma. The chain's CDR3 is CASSLALGLAGEGAYEQYF. Here the CDR3 DNA reads TGTGCCAGCAGCTTGGCCCTGGGACTAGCGGGGGAGGGAGCGTACGAGCAGTACTTC.